These T cell receptor beta chains were read from a single sample in a study of T cell repertoires in cytomegalovirus infection. These receptors have no identified antigens. Each CDR3 protein gets one entry after TCRdb re-called the reads with MiXCR. The data show about 700,000 distinct CDR3 sequences, 30% to 40% seen once. This sample comprised cultured PBMCs, obtained from culture after CMV antigen stimulation. The receptors originated from a human donor in good health (CMV status not recorded). Some clones in this sample may be carry-over from other donors' samples. CDR3s include the opening cysteine and the closing phenylalanine or tryptophan. Each record gives: J gene, clone size, D gene, V gene, CDR3 DNA, CDR3 protein. D genes are given only for firm matches. Rows give clone size only sometimes, using once, few, many, or a class for an expanded clone.

TRBJ1-6,.,.,TRBV4-3,TGCGCCAGCAGCCTTGAACTCCTCAATTCACCCCTCCACTTT,CASSLELLNSPLHF
TRBJ2-1,few,TRBD1,TRBV7-2,TGTGCCAGCAGCTCTCCGGGACAGATTCATGAGCAGTTCTTC,CASSSPGQIHEQFF
TRBJ1-4,.,.,TRBV12-3/TRBV12-4,TGTGCCAGCAGTTATCTCAGGGGAAGACTGTTTTTT,CASSYLRGRLFF
TRBJ2-7,.,TRBD1,TRBV11-2,TGTGCCAGCAGCTTATTTGGGACAGGCATCGAGCAGTACTTC,CASSLFGTGIEQYF
TRBJ2-7,.,.,TRBV28,TGTGCCAGCAGTCGACGGAACTCCTACGAGCAGTACTTC,CASSRRNSYEQYF
TRBJ2-7,.,TRBD1,TRBV6-1,TGTGCCAGCAGTGAGAGACCACCGGGACAGGGGCACTACGAGCAGTACTTC,CASSERPPGQGHYEQYF
TRBJ2-7,few,TRBD2,TRBV7-2,TGTGCCAGCAGCTTAGCCGGACTAGCATTCGAGCAGTACTTC,CASSLAGLAFEQYF
TRBJ2-7,.,.,TRBV28,TGTGCCAGCAGTTCCTCCGGGCAGGGGGGCGAGCAGTACTTC,CASSSSGQGGEQYF
TRBJ1-3,.,.,TRBV7-2,TGTGCCAGCAGCCCGAGGGGGGTCGGAAACACCATATATTTT,CASSPRGVGNTIYF
TRBJ2-1,.,TRBD2,TRBV27,TGTGCCAGCAGTCTCCTAGCGGGAGGGCTCTATGAGCAGTTCTTC,CASSLLAGGLYEQFF
TRBJ2-7,.,.,TRBV4-3,TGCGCCAGCAGCCAAGCTCCCCTTGACAATTACGAGCAGTACTTC,CASSQAPLDNYEQYF
TRBJ2-3,.,.,TRBV7-8,TGTGCCAGCAGCTTCAATAGCGGAGAAGATACGCAGTATTTT,CASSFNSGEDTQYF
TRBJ2-7,many,.,TRBV5-1,TGTGCCAGCAGCTTAGTAGGAACCTACGAGCAGTACTTC,CASSLVGTYEQYF
TRBJ2-4,.,TRBD2,TRBV10-3,TGTGCCATCAGTGAGGCCGGCGGGGGACCTAAAAACATTCAGTACTTC,CAISEAGGGPKNIQYF
TRBJ2-3,few,TRBD1,TRBV24-1,TGTGCCACTTCTACAGGGGGATGGTCGACAGATACGCAGTATTTT,CATSTGGWSTDTQYF
TRBJ2-1,.,.,TRBV12-3/TRBV12-4,TGTGCCAGCAGTTTAGGCACAGGGAACGTCTACAATGAGCAGTTCTTC,CASSLGTGNVYNEQFF
TRBJ1-2,.,.,TRBV4-3,TGCGCCAGCAGCCAAGAAGACGGTAACTATGGCTACACCTTC,CASSQEDGNYGYTF
TRBJ1-4,.,.,TRBV6-6,TGTGCCAGCAAGAGGAATGAAAAACTGTTTTTT,CASKRNEKLFF
TRBJ2-1,few,.,TRBV7-2,TGTGCCAGCAGACCCGGGACTTTCTACAATGAGCAGTTCTTC,CASRPGTFYNEQFF
TRBJ2-5,.,.,TRBV5-4,TGTGCCAGCAGCTTTCGGGACACCCAAGAGACCCAGTACTTC,CASSFRDTQETQYF
TRBJ1-1,many,TRBD1,TRBV7-2,TGTGCCAGCAGCCCGACAGGGGGCACTGAAGCTTTCTTT,CASSPTGGTEAFF
TRBJ2-5,.,.,TRBV7-8,TGTGCCAGCAGCTGGACCTGGGCCCAAGAGACCCAGTACTTC,CASSWTWAQETQYF
TRBJ2-7,.,.,TRBV20-1,TGCAGTGCTAGGCCGACCTTCCCCTACGAGCAGTACTTC,CSARPTFPYEQYF
TRBJ2-7,few,TRBD2,TRBV6-2/TRBV6-3,TGTGCCACCCAGTGGGAGGGCCATGGCGAGCAGTACTTC,CATQWEGHGEQYF
TRBJ1-1,many,.,TRBV7-2,TGTGCCAGCAGCTTAAGTTCAATGAACACTGAAGCTTTCTTT,CASSLSSMNTEAFF
TRBJ2-7,.,.,TRBV7-2,TGTGCCAGCGGAACTAGTCCCCATTCCTACGAGCAGTACTTC,CASGTSPHSYEQYF
TRBJ2-1,.,TRBD1,TRBV14,TGTGCCAGCAGCCTAAGGGGACAGTTTGTGCATGAGCAGTTCTTC,CASSLRGQFVHEQFF
TRBJ2-3,.,TRBD2,TRBV15,TGTGCCACCAGCCGCGGGGGGCTCCAAGCAGATACGCAGTATTTT,CATSRGGLQADTQYF
TRBJ2-3,.,.,TRBV5-6,TGTGCCAGCACCATTACCAACACAGATACGCAGTATTTT,CASTITNTDTQYF
TRBJ1-5,few,.,TRBV7-9,TGTGCCAGCAGCTTAGGTACGATCCAGCCCCAGCATTTT,CASSLGTIQPQHF
TRBJ2-2,.,TRBD1,TRBV3-1,TGTGCCAGCAGCCAACAGGGGGTCACCGGGGAGCTGTTTTTT,CASSQQGVTGELFF
TRBJ2-1,.,TRBD2,TRBV7-9,TGTGCCAGCAGCCGCACCCTTACTAGCGGGAGGCCCTACAATGAGCAGTTCTTC,CASSRTLTSGRPYNEQFF
TRBJ2-2,few,TRBD1,TRBV19,TGTGCCAGTAGTCACGGACAGGGAAACACCGGGGAGCTGTTTTTT,CASSHGQGNTGELFF
TRBJ1-2,few,.,TRBV6-6,TGTGCCAGCAGTTACGGGGACGAAACGTACTATGGCTACACCTTC,CASSYGDETYYGYTF
TRBJ1-4,few,.,TRBV6-1,TGTGCCAGCAGCCCAGGGAGGACCAGCGCCGAAAAACTGTTTTTT,CASSPGRTSAEKLFF
TRBJ1-4,.,.,TRBV6-5,TGTGCCAGCTCGGTTACCGACAGAACAACTAATGAAAAACTGTTTTTT,CASSVTDRTTNEKLFF
TRBJ1-1,few,.,TRBV5-1,TGCGCCAGCAGCTTAAGGTGGGGAAACACTGAAGCTTTCTTT,CASSLRWGNTEAFF
TRBJ1-1,.,.,TRBV5-6,TGTGCCAGCAGCATCTCCTACAGGCCGGGGGAAGCTTTCTTT,CASSISYRPGEAFF
TRBJ1-1,few,.,TRBV6-5,TGTGCCAGCAGTTACTCGAGAGGGATTGAAGCTTTCTTT,CASSYSRGIEAFF